The 32 T cell receptor beta chains given below trace back to one sample, sequenced in a study of T cells after yellow fever vaccination. A single record per CDR3 protein comes from TCRdb applying MiXCR to the 5' RACE reads. The table shows about 58,000 distinct CDR3 sequences, with approximately 5.7% occurring only once. Sample: PBMCs, either bulk or a sorted T-cell subset (CD4+, CD8+, memory, or dextramer-sorted; not recorded which), taken on the day of the yellow fever booster vaccination. These receptor sequences come from a man in his late teens or twenties who received the YFV17D yellow fever vaccine.

This clonotype came up a few times. CDR3 loop: CASSSSPMGSSYEQYF. The CDR3 nucleotides are TGTGCCAGCAGTTCATCTCCGATGGGGAGCTCCTACGAGCAGTACTTC. The chain carries TRBV12-3 or TRBV12-4 and TRBJ2-7, with D tentatively TRBD2 (5 bases). V shed 4 bases and J shed 0 bases, with 16 bases lying between them. The CDR3 is 16 residues long.

This clonotype was counted ten times or more. This chain connects TRBV7-6 to TRBJ2-7; 10 nucleotides agree with TRBD1. Trimming at V came to 1 base and at J to 4 bases, leaving 4 bases not matched to a gene. CDR3 length: 15 residues. The germline gives CDR1 SGHVS, CDR2 FNYEAQ. CDR3 nucleotides: TGTGCCAGCAGCTTAGGGACAGGGGGGGCATACGAGCAGTACTTC. Protein product: CASSLGTGGAYEQYF.

This clonotype has a handful of counts. V usage is TRBV12-3 or TRBV12-4 and J usage is TRBJ2-5, with TRBD2 matching 16 bases. With 6 bases clipped from V and 5 bases from J, the junction kept 9 bases outside the gene matches. This CDR3 is built from 17 residues. CDR3 DNA sequence: TGTGCCAGCAGATCGGGACTAGCGGGGGGGCCGGGTGAGACCCAGTACTTC. Its translation: CASRSGLAGGPGETQYF.

Note on this clonotype: A much larger clonotype is one base distant, so this may be a read error. The CDR3 region has the DNA TGTGCCAGCAGCTTTTTTCCCGGGCCATGCGAGCAGTACGTC. Translating it yields CASSFFPGPCEQYV. This chain links TRBV7-8 with TRBJ2-7; D not resolved. This CDR3 is built from 14 residues. Germline V gene data show CDR1 as SGHVS and CDR2 as FQNEAQ. Trimming took off 3 bases at V and 6 bases at J, with 15 bases between the two ends.

The table lists this clonotype with many counts. This rearrangement joins TRBV12-3 or TRBV12-4 to TRBJ2-1; 8 nucleotides line up with TRBD1. J gave up 8 bases and V 4 bases, and 13 bases lay outside the gene matches. The CDR3 contains 16 residues. CDR3 coding DNA: TGTGCCAGCAGTTCAAGACCGCGGGACAGGATACATGAGCAGTTCTTC. Encoded protein: CASSSRPRDRIHEQFF.

This clonotype has a count of ten or more. For the CDR3, the DNA is TGCAGCGTTGAACGGCGGGACTTTTCCTACAATGAGCAGTTCTTC. As protein: CSVERRDFSYNEQFF. This chain connects TRBV29-1 to TRBJ2-1, with D perhaps TRBD2 (6 bases). The CDR3 consists of 15 residues. The V end was cut by 2 bases, the J end by 1 base, with 12 bases between. The germline gives CDR1 SQVTM, CDR2 ANQGSEA.

The CDR3 reads CASSRTGLGEYEQYF. CDR3 bases: TGTGCCAGCAGCCGGACCGGACTGGGGGAGTACGAGCAGTACTTC. The genes are TRBV5-6 and TRBJ2-7, with D perhaps being TRBD1 or TRBD2 (5 bases each). With 4 bases removed from V and 4 bases from J, the gap between germline ends came to 18 bases. The CDR3 runs to 15 residues. From germline, CDR1 is SGHDT and CDR2 YYEEEE.

The sample holds many counts of this clonotype. The chain combines TRBV6-5 with TRBJ1-3; 7 bases align to TRBD1. V gave up 7 bases and J gave up 2 bases; unmatched junction bases: 8. Germline V gene data show CDR1 as MNHEY and CDR2 as SVGAGI. This CDR3 comprises 15 residues. The CDR3 loop is CASKYTGVTGNTIYF. The CDR3 region has the DNA TGTGCCAGCAAATACACAGGGGTAACTGGAAACACCATATATTTT.

The chain employs TRBV20-1 and TRBJ2-3; D is possibly TRBD2 (5 bases). CDR1 is DFQATT, CDR2 SNEGSKA, per germline (reference sequence). This CDR3 has 16 residues. The V and J ends lost 0 bases and 0 bases respectively, with 13 bases between them. In DNA form, the CDR3 reads TGCAGTGCTAGAGATCGTTCCGGACTTAGCACAGATACGCAGTATTTT. It translates to CSARDRSGLSTDTQYF.

This clonotype has ten or more counts. The chain joins TRBV29-1 to TRBJ2-1; weak D call: TRBD2 (7 bases). Germline V gene data show CDR1 as SQVTM and CDR2 as ANQGSEA. Trimming shortened V by 3 bases and J by 9 bases, and 15 bases separated the two germline ends. This CDR3 contains 13 residues. The CDR3 region has the DNA TGCAGCGTTGATGACCGGGGGGCGAGTGAGCAGTTCTTC. This encodes CSVDDRGASEQFF.

At least ten counts were recorded for this clonotype. The chain links TRBV20-1 to TRBJ1-6; TRBD1 is a possible D gene (5 bases). This CDR3 spans 12 amino acids. Germline CDR1 is DFQATT and CDR2 is SNEGSKA (reference sequence). V was cut by 3 bases and J by 10 bases, with 10 bases left in between. The CDR3 coding sequence is TGCAGTGCTAGCGGGGGGAGATCACCCCTCCACTTT. Translated, it gives CSASGGRSPLHF.

The J gene is TRBJ1-5, the V gene TRBV19; D is unclear. The germline CDR1 and CDR2 sequences are LNHDA and SQIVND (reference sequence). The V end was cut by 7 bases, the J end by 5 bases, with 18 bases between. CDR3 size: 15 residues. CDR3 coding DNA: TGTGCCAGTACCGCTCAGGTTTTAGGAGATCAGCCCCAGCATTTT. It translates to CASTAQVLGDQPQHF.

In this sample, this clonotype turned up many times. The chain couples TRBV14 to TRBJ2-7, with D possibly matching TRBD2 (6 bases). This CDR3 is built from 15 residues. The germline V gene encodes CDR1 SGHDN and CDR2 FVKESK. Trimming removed 0 bases at V and 0 bases at J, with 9 bases between. The DNA of the CDR3 is TGTGCCAGCAGCCAAGACATCGGGGGCTCCTACGAGCAGTACTTC. Translation: CASSQDIGGSYEQYF.

V usage is TRBV4-2 and J usage is TRBJ2-7; no definite D call. Germline CDR1 reads LGHNA; CDR2 reads YNFKEQ. CDR3 size: 14 residues. Trimming took off 0 bases at V and 4 bases at J, with 10 bases between the two ends. This CDR3 is CASSQEGEAYEQYF. The CDR3 DNA sequence: TGTGCCAGCAGCCAAGAAGGCGAGGCATACGAGCAGTACTTC.

This clonotype appeared many times. The V gene is TRBV5-1, the J gene TRBJ2-3; a possible D gene is TRBD1 (5 bases). The CDR3 consists of 14 residues. Between the trimmed V and J ends, which lost 6 bases and 6 bases, there was a span of 17 bases. The germline gives CDR1 SGHRS, CDR2 YFSETQ. As DNA, the CDR3 is TGCGCCAGCACCCAAACCAGGGCGTCCGATACGCAGTATTTT. This encodes CASTQTRASDTQYF.

This clonotype was counted many times. This chain links TRBV29-1 with TRBJ1-4, with 7 bases that match TRBD1. CDR3 length: 14 amino acids. In germline, CDR1 is SQVTM, CDR2 ANQGSEA. Germline trimming cut 4 bases from V and 8 bases from J; bases unmatched to any gene: 10. CDR3 in DNA: TGCAGCGTTGGTTTCGGGCAGGGGGGAGAAAAACTGTTTTTT. This sequence encodes CSVGFGQGGEKLFF.

Only a few counts were recorded for this clonotype. The chain carries TRBV19 and TRBJ2-7; the D is unclear. The ends were cut back, 2 bases at V and 2 bases at J, with 7 bases in the middle. CDR1 LNHDA and CDR2 SQIVND come from the germline V gene (reference sequence). This CDR3 contains 13 residues. Here the CDR3 DNA reads TGTGCCAGTAGTATACAGGTTACCTACGAGCAGTACTTC. Protein sequence: CASSIQVTYEQYF.

The chain has TRBV20-1 and TRBJ1-5, with D tentatively TRBD1 (5 bases). Germline-derived CDR1 and CDR2 are DFQATT and SNEGSKA (reference sequence). The CDR3 totals 14 residues. Trimming shortened V by 5 bases and J by 1 base, and 12 bases separated the two germline ends. The CDR3 sequence is CSAAGKNSNQPQHF. CDR3 bases: TGCAGTGCTGCAGGGAAAAACAGCAATCAGCCCCAGCATTTT.

The V call is TRBV20-1, the J call TRBJ2-1, with D unclear. V shed 0 bases and J shed 0 bases, with 15 bases lying between them. The CDR3 contains 17 residues. CDR1 is DFQATT, CDR2 SNEGSKA, per germline (reference sequence). CDR3 nucleotides: TGCAGTGCTAGAGATCAAAGGGCGCGAAGCTCCTACAATGAGCAGTTCTTC. It specifies CSARDQRARSSYNEQFF.

At least ten counts were recorded for this clonotype. This sequence joins TRBV4-2 and TRBJ1-5; D is ambiguous. V was shortened by 0 bases and J by 1 base, with 19 bases between the two germline ends. Germline assignment: CDR1 LGHNA and CDR2 YNFKEQ. This CDR3 has 19 residues. For the CDR3, the DNA is TGTGCCAGCAGCCAAGATTGGGCCCACGGGGTTCCAAGCAATCAGCCCCAGCATTTT. This translates into CASSQDWAHGVPSNQPQHF.

The sample holds many counts of this clonotype. The chain joins TRBV7-2 to TRBJ2-2, with 9 bases that match TRBD1. Looked up from germline, CDR1 is SGHTA and CDR2 is FQGNSA. The length of the CDR3 is 14 residues. Trimming cost V 4 bases and J 6 bases; bases outside gene matches: 3. CDR3 in DNA: TGTGCCAGCAGCTCGCGACAGGGGGCCGGGGAGCTGTTTTTT. This encodes CASSSRQGAGELFF.

This clonotype was counted between two and nine times. V is TRBV28 and J is TRBJ1-4; tentative D call: TRBD1 (5 bases). Germline V gene lookup returns CDR1 MDHEN and CDR2 SYDVKM. Trimming removed 3 bases from V and 0 bases from J, with 11 bases in between. The CDR3 is 16 residues long. CDR3 protein: CASSFQGSATNEKLFF. In nucleotides, the CDR3 is TGTGCCAGCAGTTTCCAGGGAAGCGCAACTAATGAAAAACTGTTTTTT.

The V call is TRBV15, the J call TRBJ2-3; the match to TRBD2 covers 11 bases. Per the germline V gene, CDR1 is LNHNV and CDR2 is YYDKDF (reference sequence). The CDR3 extends over 16 amino acids. The ends lost 3 bases at V and 4 bases at J; junction bases unmatched: 6. The CDR3 DNA is TGTGCCACCAGCAGGTTTAGCGGGGGGGCTGCAGATACGCAGTATTTT. This gives the protein CATSRFSGGAADTQYF.

At least ten counts were recorded for this clonotype. The chain recombines TRBV7-8 with TRBJ2-2; 7 nucleotides align to TRBD1. This CDR3 is 15 amino acids long. Germline V lookup: CDR1 SGHVS, CDR2 FQNEAQ. The junction had 2 bases not matched to a gene; V was cut back by 3 bases and J by 1 base. This CDR3 reads CASSFRQGNTGELFF. CDR3 sequence (DNA): TGTGCCAGCAGCTTTAGACAGGGGAACACCGGGGAGCTGTTTTTT.

V and J are TRBV21-1 and TRBJ1-4; the table's D gene call, TRBD1, was not cross checked with the DNA. TRBV21-1 is deemed a pseudogene. This CDR3 comprises 15 residues. CDR3 region: CASSLRTDRNEKLFF. The CDR3 region has the DNA TGTGCCAGCAGCCTTCGGACAGATCGAAATGAAAAACTGTTTTTT.

The chain couples TRBV11-3 to TRBJ2-3; weak D call: TRBD1 (5 bases). Trimming took 3 bases from V and 1 from J, leaving 11 bases between them. This CDR3 region has 15 residues. CDR1 and CDR2 (germline): SGHNT, YENEEA. CDR3 coding DNA: TGTGCCAGCAGCTTCAGGGATAAGGGCACAGATACGCAGTATTTT. Encoded protein: CASSFRDKGTDTQYF.

The V and J genes are TRBV2 and TRBJ2-3; the D gene is possibly TRBD2 (5 bases). This CDR3 has 17 amino acids. The ends were cut back, 1 base at V and 2 bases at J, with 16 bases in the middle. Per germline, CDR1 SNHLY and CDR2 FYNNEI. The CDR3: CASSEESRGLYTDTQYF. The CDR3 DNA sequence: TGTGCCAGCAGTGAAGAGTCCCGAGGACTCTACACAGATACGCAGTATTTT.

V usage is TRBV11-2 and J usage is TRBJ1-2; TRBD1 aligns across 7 bases. There are 15 residues in the CDR3. Trimming removed 5 bases from V and 3 bases from J; junction bases left unmatched: 9. The germline gives CDR1 SGHAT, CDR2 FQNNGV. This CDR3 reads CASSAGTDIDYGYTF. The CDR3 nucleotides are TGTGCCAGCAGCGCCGGGACAGATATCGACTATGGCTACACCTTC. The full variable domain, with the rest looked up from reference TRBV11-2 and TRBJ1-2, is EAGVAQSPRYKIIEKRQSVAFWCNPISGHATLYWYQQILGQGPKLLIQFQNNGVVDDSQLPKDRFSAERLKGVDSTLKIQPAKLEDSAVYLCASSAGTDIDYGYTFGSGTRLTVV.

This clonotype was counted between two and nine times. This chain links TRBV6-2 or TRBV6-3 with TRBJ2-2; D may be TRBD1 (6 bases). The germline gives CDR1 MNHEY, CDR2 SVGEGT. The length of the CDR3 is 19 residues. Trimming pared 2 bases from V and 7 bases from J, leaving 26 bases between. CDR3 region: CASSYPDSYLVRWNGELFF. The CDR3 nucleotides are TGTGCCAGCAGTTACCCGGACAGTTATCTAGTTAGGTGGAACGGGGAGCTGTTTTTT.

As to this clonotype: Its ends do not fully match the called genes, so a read error is possible. V is TRBV30 and J is TRBJ2-3; either TRBD1 or TRBD2 may supply D (5 bases each). Germline loops: CDR1 GTSNPN, CDR2 SVGIG (reference sequence). There are 9 residues in the CDR3. CDR3 region: CAWGSGRIF. The CDR3 DNA reads as TGTGCCTGGGGGTCGGGACGGATTTTT.

Worth noting for this clonotype: A much larger clone differs from this one at a single base, so this may be a read error. The chain is built from TRBV29-1 and TRBJ2-7, with D perhaps given as TRBD1 or TRBD2 (5 bases each). Germline V CDR1 and CDR2: SQVTM, ANQGSEA. The CDR3 is 10 residues long. CDR3 nucleotide sequence: TGCAGCGTTAACGGGGACGAGCATTACTTC. Translating gives CSVNGDEHYF.

This clonotype was seen more than once but under ten times. The chain links TRBV2 to TRBJ2-3; 7 bases line up with TRBD2. The CDR3 is made up of 13 amino acids. Germline V lookup: CDR1 SNHLY, CDR2 FYNNEI. Trimming cost V 8 bases and J 1 base; bases outside gene matches: 3. The CDR3, as DNA: TGTGCCAGCCATCGGGGGGGCACAGATACGCAGTATTTT. This gives the protein CASHRGGTDTQYF.